This TCR beta chain appears in the sequencing data of a study of blood T cells in healthy people across ages. The length of the CDR3 is 15 residues. The V and J ends lost 4 bases and 3 bases, in that order; junction bases with no gene match: 8. Per germline, CDR1 SEHNR and CDR2 FQNEAQ (reference sequence). Drawing of peripheral blood yielded roughly 10 milliliters from each donor. It was with a sample-barcoded 5' primer and a J-beta primer mix that a second PCR of roughly 7 to 12 cycles was run. TCRdb reprocessed the 5' RACE reads with MiXCR, giving one entry per CDR3 protein. The sample has around 2 million distinct CDR3 sequences, roughly two fifths seen once; the top ten hold 20% to 25%.

The chain couples TRBV7-9 to TRBJ1-2, with 7 bases aligning to TRBD1. The TCR sequence derives from a human donor in good health. The sequenced sample was blood. CDR3 amino acids: CASSSKQGLDYGYTF. CDR3 sequence (DNA): TGTGCCAGCAGCTCCAAACAGGGGCTCGACTATGGCTACACCTTC.